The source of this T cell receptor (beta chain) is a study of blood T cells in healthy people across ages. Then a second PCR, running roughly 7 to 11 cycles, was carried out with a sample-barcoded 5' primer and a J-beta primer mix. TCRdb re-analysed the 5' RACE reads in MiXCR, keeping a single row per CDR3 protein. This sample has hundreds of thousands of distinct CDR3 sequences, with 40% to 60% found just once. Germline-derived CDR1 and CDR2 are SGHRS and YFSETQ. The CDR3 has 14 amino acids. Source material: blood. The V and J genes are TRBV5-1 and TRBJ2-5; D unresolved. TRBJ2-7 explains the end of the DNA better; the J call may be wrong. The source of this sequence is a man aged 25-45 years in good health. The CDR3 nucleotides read TGCGCCAGCAGCTTGGAAAGGGATCGCGACGAGCAGTACTTC. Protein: CASSLERDRDEQYF.